Following are 18 T cell receptor beta chains from one sample sequenced in a study of T cells after posttransplantation cyclophosphamide. Busulfan-fludarabine conditioning, marrow transplant, and cyclophosphamide on days +3 and +4 were administered. Assay: immunoSEQ multiplex PCR; the TCRdb copy retains only in-frame clones and omits some. The sample consists of fewer than 45,000 clones, around 80% of them appearing once. The sample here was CD4+ T cells sorted from blood, taken approximately 1,900 days after a stem cell transplant with posttransplant cyclophosphamide. The receptors derive from a female patient in her thirties or forties who received an allogeneic stem cell transplant from a related donor, was CMV-positive, and had no GVHD. Some T cells could come from the graft donor.

J is TRBJ1-5 and V is TRBV10-1; unclear D gene. Germline V gene lookup returns CDR1 WNHNN and CDR2 SYGVQD (reference sequence). V was cut by 4 bases and J by 5 bases, with 9 bases left in between. The CDR3 spans 13 residues. The chain's CDR3 is CASSAGSDQPQHF. In DNA form, the CDR3 reads TGCGCCAGCAGTGCAGGTTCCGATCAGCCCCAGCATTTT.

This clone was found once. The J gene is TRBJ1-4, the V gene TRBV6-5; D gene ambiguous. V was pared by 3 bases and J by 4 bases, with 9 bases between. The CDR3 is 14 amino acids. Germline CDR1 MNHEY, CDR2 SVGAGI. CDR3 residues: CASSYNRYNEKLFF. CDR3 coding DNA: TGTGCCAGCAGTTATAACAGATATAATGAAAAACTGTTTTTT.

The chain has TRBV2 and TRBJ1-1; no firm D call. Germline V gene data show CDR1 as SNHLY and CDR2 as FYNNEI. This CDR3 comprises 15 residues. V was cut by 4 bases and J by 6 bases, with 18 bases left in between. CDR3 sequence reads: CASSGSGSVTAEAFF. Written as DNA, the CDR3 is TGTGCCAGCAGTGGCAGTGGCAGCGTGACGGCTGAAGCTTTCTTT.

The chain uses TRBV2 and TRBJ2-2; TRBD1 is a possible D gene (5 bases). CDR1 and CDR2 from the germline V gene are SNHLY and FYNNEI. The V and J ends lost 3 bases and 5 bases respectively, with 13 bases between them. There are 15 residues in the CDR3. CDR3 in amino acids: CASSESGARTGELFF. In nucleotides, the CDR3 is TGTGCCAGCAGTGAGTCTGGGGCCAGGACCGGGGAGCTGTTTTTT.

The rearrangement uses TRBV5-8 and TRBJ2-7; 12 positions agree with TRBD2. V lost 5 bases, J lost 2 bases, and 8 bases stayed unmatched. The CDR3 length is 16 residues. Germline CDR1 is SGHTS and CDR2 is YDEGEE. CDR3 DNA sequence: TGTGCCAGCAGACCTAGGAGACTAGCGGGGGCCTACGAGCAGTACTTC. Its protein is CASRPRRLAGAYEQYF.

The V gene is TRBV10-3, the J gene TRBJ1-1; D is uncertain. CDR3 length: 16 amino acids. Germline V lookup: CDR1 ENHRY, CDR2 SYGVKD. Deletions cut 0 bases from V and 4 bases from J, with 15 bases between. CDR3 sequence reads: CAISESRVVTGTEAFF. The CDR3 region has the DNA TGTGCCATCAGTGAGTCGCGGGTGGTCACGGGCACTGAAGCTTTCTTT.

The chain joins TRBV5-1 to TRBJ2-2; no clear D gene. Between the trimmed V and J ends, which lost 1 base and 6 bases, there was a span of 4 bases. This CDR3 contains 12 residues. Per germline, CDR1 SGHRS and CDR2 YFSETQ. Here the CDR3 reads CASSLYPGELFF. CDR3 sequence (DNA): TGCGCCAGCAGCTTGTATCCCGGGGAGCTGTTTTTT.

The rearrangement uses TRBV2 and TRBJ1-1; D is unresolved. V lost 7 bases and J lost 7, with 10 bases in between. CDR1 and CDR2 from the germline V gene are SNHLY and FYNNEI. The CDR3 sequence is 11 residues long. This chain's CDR3 is CASTLRGEAFF. In DNA, the CDR3 is TGTGCCAGCACCCTCCGGGGTGAAGCTTTCTTT.

The V call is TRBV27, the J call TRBJ2-5, with D tentatively TRBD1 (5 bases). Trimming left V 3 bases short and J 3 bases short, with 14 bases between. Germline loops: CDR1 MNHEY, CDR2 SMNVEV (reference sequence). CDR3 length: 15 residues. CDR3 protein: CASSFGALGEETQYF. CDR3 DNA sequence: TGTGCCAGCAGTTTTGGGGCCCTTGGGGAAGAGACCCAGTACTTC.

The chain couples TRBV6-6 to TRBJ1-2; weak D call: TRBD1 (6 bases). CDR1 and CDR2 from the germline V gene are MNHNY and SVGAGI (reference sequence). The CDR3 has 14 residues. Trimming removed 10 bases from V and 6 bases from J, with 21 bases in between. The CDR3 spells CANRAGGDLDGYTF. In DNA form, the CDR3 reads TGTGCCAACCGGGCGGGGGGCGACCTAGATGGCTACACCTTC.

The chain couples TRBV29-1 to TRBJ2-3, with no clear D. Germline assignment: CDR1 SQVTM and CDR2 ANQGSEA. V was trimmed by 6 bases and J by 0 bases, leaving 10 bases between them. This CDR3 spans 13 amino acids. CDR3 DNA sequence: TGCAGCGTCGGCGGCAGAAGCACAGATACGCAGTATTTT. This encodes CSVGGRSTDTQYF.

The chain couples TRBV6-5 to TRBJ1-1; D gene uncertain. Trimming took off 6 bases at V and 0 bases at J, with 5 bases between the two ends. This CDR3 has 12 amino acids. Per germline, CDR1 MNHEY and CDR2 SVGAGI. DNA for the CDR3: TGTGCCAGCAGAACTATGAACACTGAAGCTTTCTTT. It encodes CASRTMNTEAFF.

The chain recombines TRBV6-1 with TRBJ1-1; D not resolved. CDR3 size: 16 residues. Germline V gene data show CDR1 as MNHNS and CDR2 as SASEGT. The V end was cut by 2 bases, the J end by 2 bases, with 15 bases between. CDR3: CASSERIGPSNTEAFF. In nucleotides, the CDR3 is TGTGCCAGCAGTGAAAGGATTGGGCCATCTAACACTGAAGCTTTCTTT.

The gene calls are TRBV9 and TRBJ1-2, with D possibly TRBD1 on 5 matching bases. The CDR3 is 15 amino acids. CDR1 is SGDLS, CDR2 YYNGEE, per germline. V was clipped by 4 bases and J by 2 bases, with 15 bases between them. The CDR3 reads CASSPQVTGNYGYTF. The CDR3 bases are TGTGCCAGCAGCCCACAAGTAACAGGCAACTATGGCTACACCTTC. Drawing the rest from reference TRBV9 and TRBJ1-2, the complete variable domain is DSGVTQTPKHLITATGQRVTLRCSPRSGDLSVYWYQQSLDQGLQFLIQYYNGEERAKGNILERFSAQQFPDLHSELNLSSLELGDSALYFCASSPQVTGNYGYTFGSGTRLTVV.

This chain joins TRBV27 and TRBJ2-5; D possibly corresponds to TRBD1 (6 bases). CDR1 and CDR2 from the germline V gene are MNHEY and SMNVEV (reference sequence). Trimming cost V 0 bases and J 6 bases, with 14 bases left between them. The CDR3 covers 15 residues. This chain's CDR3 is CASSLSTVGAKTQYF. CDR3 bases: TGTGCCAGCAGTTTATCGACGGTGGGGGCGAAGACCCAGTACTTC.

In this sample, this clone turned up once. The gene calls are TRBV9 and TRBJ2-1; 9 positions match TRBD2. Germline assignment: CDR1 SGDLS and CDR2 YYNGEE. V trimming: 2 bases; J trimming: 7 bases; junction bases outside the gene matches: 7. The CDR3 is made up of 15 amino acids. The CDR3 loop is CASSVRGGGANEQFF. CDR3 bases: TGTGCCAGCAGCGTGCGGGGCGGGGGGGCGAATGAGCAGTTCTTC.

The chain employs TRBV2 and TRBJ2-1; 9 nucleotides line up with TRBD2. V was clipped by 2 bases and J by 7 bases; unmatched bases: 6. Germline V CDR1 and CDR2: SNHLY, FYNNEI. CDR3 length equals 15 residues. The CDR3 region is CASSELSLAGNEQFF. DNA for the CDR3: TGTGCCAGCAGTGAACTCTCTCTAGCGGGGAATGAGCAGTTCTTC.

V and J are TRBV7-6 and TRBJ2-3; 9 bases are shared with TRBD1. Germline V gene lookup returns CDR1 SGHVS and CDR2 FNYEAQ. The CDR3 sequence is 17 residues long. V dropped 5 bases and J dropped 1; count of bases not matched to a gene: 10. The CDR3 loop is CASSPRARDRGTDTQYF. The CDR3 coding sequence is TGTGCCAGCAGCCCCCGAGCCAGGGACAGGGGCACAGATACGCAGTATTTT.